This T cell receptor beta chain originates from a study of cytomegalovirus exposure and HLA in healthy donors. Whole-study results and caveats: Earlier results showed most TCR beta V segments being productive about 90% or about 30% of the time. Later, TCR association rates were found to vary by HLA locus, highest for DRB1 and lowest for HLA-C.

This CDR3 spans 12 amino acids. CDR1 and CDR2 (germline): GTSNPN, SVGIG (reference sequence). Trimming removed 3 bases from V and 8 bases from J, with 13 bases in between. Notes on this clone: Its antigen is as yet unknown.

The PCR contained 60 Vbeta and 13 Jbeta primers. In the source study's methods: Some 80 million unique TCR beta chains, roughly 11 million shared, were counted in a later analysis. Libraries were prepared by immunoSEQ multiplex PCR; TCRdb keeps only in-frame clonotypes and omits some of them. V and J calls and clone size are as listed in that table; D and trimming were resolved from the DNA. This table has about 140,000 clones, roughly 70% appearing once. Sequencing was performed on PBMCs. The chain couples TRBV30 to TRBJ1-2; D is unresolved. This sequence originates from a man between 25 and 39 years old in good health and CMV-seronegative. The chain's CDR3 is CAWSLLGSGYTF. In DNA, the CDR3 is TGTGCCTGGAGCCTCCTGGGGAGCGGCTACACCTTC.